The source of this TCR beta chain is a study of graft-versus-host responses after intestinal transplantation (dated by TCRdb to the early 2020s). Background on the whole study: The transplants that recipients got were multivisceral, liver-intestinal, or isolated intestinal. Every recipient was given anti-thymocyte globulin induction, followed by 2 to 4 years of maintenance tacrolimus and steroids. Bulk TCR-beta CDR3 sequencing was used to track graft-versus-host and host-versus-graft alloreactive T cell clones in the graft, circulation and bone marrow after intestinal transplantation. To identify alloreactive clones, pre-transplant mixed lymphocyte reaction products were sequenced and compared with unstimulated pre-transplant donor and recipient T cells. The cohort enrolled under 25 intestinal transplant recipients including one retransplant, and a few patients lacking pretransplant specimens were excluded. A peak of at least 4% donor T cells among recipient peripheral blood mononuclear cells was the definition used for donor T cell macrochimerism. Samples from a few later patients were sequenced in-house on an Illumina MiSeq with MiXCR processing rather than by the commercial service.

The CDR3 measures 14 amino acids from cysteine to phenylalanine. Of the read, only the CDR3 DNA is kept; its 42 bases are in frame from base 1. V is clipped by 10 bases and J by 2 bases, and the sequence between their germline boundaries is 16 bases long. The CDR1 and CDR2 encoded by the germline V gene are MNHNS and SASEGT. In the case of this clone: Its antigen specificity is not known. Base-call qualities are not available, and no considerably larger clone is one nucleotide away.

This sample's time point label indicates: cells obtained before transplantation from donor or recipient. CD3+CD4+ and CD3+CD8+ populations were FACS-sorted from unstimulated pre-transplant donor and recipient cells taken from spleen or lymph nodes. The library was prepared using the immunoSEQ multiplex PCR assay. For most patients, genomic DNA was isolated using the Qiagen DNeasy Blood and Tissue Kit and was shipped frozen to Adaptive Biotechnologies for TCR sequencing. High-throughput TCR-beta CDR3 sequencing of genomic DNA from most patients was performed by Adaptive Biotechnologies. On the authors' methods: Adaptive's ImmunoSEQ software was the source of the TCR sequencing data for 18 patients, while a few other patients were processed with MiXCR and VDJtools. CD4 versus CD8 sorting errors were corrected by removing sequences found in both subsets at a frequency ratio below 5:1. CDR3 nucleotide sequences shared between donor and recipient were removed because their origin could not be assigned. To count as alloreactive, a clone needed at least 2-fold expansion over unstimulated cells and a minimum CFSE-low frequency of 0.002% (template counts) or 0.001% (read counts). Clones detected in sequenced pre-transplant spleen, lymph node, or MLR CFSE-low populations of the donor or recipient were defined as mappable. Cumulative frequency of alloreactive clones was calculated as a percentage of all sequences weighted by copy number. Imported from immuneACCESS, the table was reduced by TCRdb to in-frame sequences with V and J called. These copies leave out some clones; in studies compared against another copy, an unresolved V gene accounts for under half, and the cause of the remainder is not known. That table gives V, J and clone size, and the DNA gave D and trimming. The sample has about 85,000 clones on record, roughly four fifths of them singletons. The ten largest clones take up about 15% of the sample.

General study outcomes and caveats: Early after transplant, declines in HvG clones were associated with peak levels of circulating GvH clones. Conclusions were limited by the relatively low number and heterogeneity of intestinal transplant patients. High GvH to HvG T cell clonal ratios were observed in the allografts of patients with donor T cell macrochimerism. GvH clones were found in recipient bone marrow, and some of the GvH clones appeared earlier in ileal mucosa or blood, which is consistent with an intestinal mucosal origin.

This chain is built from TRBV6-1 and TRBJ2-3; the D gene is not confidently resolved. This receptor was identified in a human donor who received an intestinal transplant. The specimen comprised unstimulated CD8+ T cells sorted from spleen or lymph node cells, sampled before intestinal transplant. This receptor carries the CDR3 CATIERSYTDTQYF. The sequenced DNA is TGTGCCACAATTGAAAGGTCTTACACAGATACGCAGTATTTT.